These T cell receptor beta chains were read from a single sample in a study of regulatory T cells in long-lasting Graves disease. Using its own MiXCR run on the multiplex PCR reads, TCRdb lists one record per CDR3 protein. Of under 500,000 distinct CDR3 sequences listed, 20% to 25% are singletons. The sequenced sample was peripheral blood mononuclear cells (PBMCs), obtained when the disease was refractory, from a patient treated with antithyroid drugs. The receptors were sampled from a female donor with Graves disease. CDR3s leave out the opening cysteine and the closing phenylalanine or tryptophan. A D gene is named only where the DNA matches it firmly.

v_gene	d_gene	j_gene	CDR3aa
TRBV24-1	.	TRBJ1-5	ATSDGFVGASNQPQH
TRBV7-9	.	TRBJ1-2	ASSSQGGVGYT
TRBV4-1	.	TRBJ2-5	ASSQYTYQETQY
TRBV5-1	TRBD1	TRBJ2-7	ASSLDAGGRNEQY
TRBV10-2	TRBD2	TRBJ2-7	ASRLTGTSDEQY
TRBV29-1	.	TRBJ2-5	SVEIPAQETQY
TRBV27	TRBD1	TRBJ1-1	ASSLLEGGLSEAF
TRBV9	.	TRBJ1-6	ASSVVQGRAPLH
TRBV19	.	TRBJ1-5	ASGGQFQPQH
TRBV28	.	TRBJ1-5	ASSPHLSNSNQPQH
TRBV11-1	TRBD2	TRBJ2-7	ASSENLLAGGAYEQY
TRBV30	.	TRBJ2-7	AWTPTVLHEQY
TRBV20-1	.	TRBJ1-2	SALRGGATYNYGYT
TRBV12-3/TRBV12-4	.	TRBJ2-2	ASSLALGGANTGELF